This T cell receptor beta chain appears in the sequencing data of a study of technical replicates of blood from a handful of donors. The CDR3 has 14 residues. CDR1 is MDHEN, CDR2 SYDVKM, per germline. V was pared by 7 bases and J by 11 bases, with 12 bases of the junction left unmatched. Libraries were prepared by immunoSEQ multiplex PCR; TCRdb keeps only in-frame clonotypes and omits some of them. The sample gives about 56,000 clones, about 96% of which show up once; 3.1% is in the top ten. Sample: PBMCs. The chain links TRBV28 to TRBJ1-2, with 11 bases matching TRBD1. This sequence was found in a human donor in good health. Some clones in this sample may be carry-over from other donors' samples. The CDR3 loop is CASKTDRGPGRYTF. CDR3 sequence (DNA): TGTGCCAGCAAGACGGACAGGGGGCCTGGAAGGTACACCTTC.